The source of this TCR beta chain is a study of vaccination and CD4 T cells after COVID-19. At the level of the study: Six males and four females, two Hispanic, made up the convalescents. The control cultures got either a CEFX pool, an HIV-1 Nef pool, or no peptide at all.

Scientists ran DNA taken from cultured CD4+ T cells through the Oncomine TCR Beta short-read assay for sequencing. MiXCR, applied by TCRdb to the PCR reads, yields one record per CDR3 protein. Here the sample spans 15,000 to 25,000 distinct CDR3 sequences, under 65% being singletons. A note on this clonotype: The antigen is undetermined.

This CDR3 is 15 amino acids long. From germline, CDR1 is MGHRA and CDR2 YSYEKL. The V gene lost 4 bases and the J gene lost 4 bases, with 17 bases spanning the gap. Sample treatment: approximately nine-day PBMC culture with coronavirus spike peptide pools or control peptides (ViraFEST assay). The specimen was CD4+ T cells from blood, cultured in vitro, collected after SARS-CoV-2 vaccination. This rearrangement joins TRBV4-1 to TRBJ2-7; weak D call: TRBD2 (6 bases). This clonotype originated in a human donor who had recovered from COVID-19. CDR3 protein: CASSPSGEPEYEQYF. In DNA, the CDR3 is TGCGCCAGCAGCCCCTCGGGGGAACCTGAATACGAGCAGTACTTC.